The sequence of this TCR beta chain was determined in a study of cytomegalovirus exposure and HLA in healthy donors. Trimming cost V 2 bases and J 4 bases; bases outside gene matches: 7. The germline gives CDR1 LNHNV, CDR2 YYDKDF (reference sequence). The CDR3 covers 15 residues. The PCR employed 60 Vbeta primers together with 13 Jbeta primers. Here immunoSEQ multiplex PCR was the method, and the copy in TCRdb shows in-frame clones only, minus some. The sample comprises 150,000 or so clones, roughly 74% of which are singletons, and around 10% rests with the top ten. The clonotype was recovered from a man aged 18 to 35 in good health and CMV-seropositive. Specimen: PBMCs. This sequence joins TRBV15 and TRBJ1-1; TRBD1 agrees at 7 bases. The CDR3 nucleotides read TGTGCCACCAGCAGATCAGGGGGTTGGGGCACTGAAGCTTTCTTT. It is translated as CATSRSGGWGTEAFF.